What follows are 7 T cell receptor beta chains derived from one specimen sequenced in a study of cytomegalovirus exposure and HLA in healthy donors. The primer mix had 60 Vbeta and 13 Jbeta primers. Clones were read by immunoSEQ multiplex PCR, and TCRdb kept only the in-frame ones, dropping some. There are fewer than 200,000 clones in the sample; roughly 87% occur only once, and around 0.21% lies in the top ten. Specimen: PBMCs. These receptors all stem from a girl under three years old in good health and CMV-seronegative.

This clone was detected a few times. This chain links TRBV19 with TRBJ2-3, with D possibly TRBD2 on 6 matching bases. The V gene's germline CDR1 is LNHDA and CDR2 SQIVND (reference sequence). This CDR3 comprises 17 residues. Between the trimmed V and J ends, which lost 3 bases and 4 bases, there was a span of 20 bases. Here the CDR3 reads CASSILFAGSSADTQYF. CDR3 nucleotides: TGTGCCAGTAGTATTTTATTTGCGGGATCGTCGGCAGATACGCAGTATTTT.

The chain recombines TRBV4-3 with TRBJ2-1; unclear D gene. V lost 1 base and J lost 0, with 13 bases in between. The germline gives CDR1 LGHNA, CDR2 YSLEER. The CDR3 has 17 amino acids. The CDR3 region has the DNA TGCGCCAGCAGCCAAGCCTGGAGCGTCCCCTCCTACAATGAGCAGTTCTTC. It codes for CASSQAWSVPSYNEQFF.

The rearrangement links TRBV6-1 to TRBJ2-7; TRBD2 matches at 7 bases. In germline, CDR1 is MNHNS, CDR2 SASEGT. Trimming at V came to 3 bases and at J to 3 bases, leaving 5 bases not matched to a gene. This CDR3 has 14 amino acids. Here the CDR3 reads CASSEFPSGYEQYF. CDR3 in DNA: TGTGCCAGCAGTGAGTTTCCTAGCGGCTACGAGCAGTACTTC.

In nucleotides, the CDR3 is TGTGCCAGCAGCTTTCCAGGGGGGAATGAGCAGTTCTTC. Its translation is CASSFPGGNEQFF. The V call is TRBV7-9, the J call TRBJ2-1; the D gene is possibly TRBD1 (7 bases). The CDR3 loop spans 13 amino acids. Trimming took 3 bases from V and 7 from J, leaving 10 bases between them. Germline CDR1 reads SEHNR; CDR2 reads FQNEAQ (reference sequence). The full variable domain, rest sourced from reference TRBV7-9 and TRBJ2-1, is DTGVSQNPRHKITKRGQNVTFRCDPISEHNRLYWYRQTLGQGPEFLTYFQNEAQLEKSRLLSDRFSAERPKGSFSTLEIQRTEQGDSAMYLCASSFPGGNEQFFGPGTRLTVL.

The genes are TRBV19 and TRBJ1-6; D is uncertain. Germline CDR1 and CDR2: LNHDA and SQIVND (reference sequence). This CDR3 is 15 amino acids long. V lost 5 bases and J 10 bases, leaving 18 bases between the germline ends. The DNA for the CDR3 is TGTGCCAGTAGTCCCTCTAGGAGTCTTAGCTCACCCCTCCACTTT. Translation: CASSPSRSLSSPLHF.

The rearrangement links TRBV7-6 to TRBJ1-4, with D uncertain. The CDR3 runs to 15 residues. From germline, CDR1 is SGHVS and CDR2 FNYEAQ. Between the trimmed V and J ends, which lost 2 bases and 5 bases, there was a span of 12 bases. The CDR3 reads CASSLWVGENEKLFF. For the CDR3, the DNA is TGTGCCAGCAGCTTATGGGTGGGCGAGAATGAAAAACTGTTTTTT.

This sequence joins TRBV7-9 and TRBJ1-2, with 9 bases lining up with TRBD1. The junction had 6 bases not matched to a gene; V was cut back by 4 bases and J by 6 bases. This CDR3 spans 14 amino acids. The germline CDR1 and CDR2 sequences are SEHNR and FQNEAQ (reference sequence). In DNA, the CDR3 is TGTGCCAGCAGCTCCAACCGGGACAGGGATGGCTACACCTTC. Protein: CASSSNRDRDGYTF.